This TCR beta chain was recorded in a study of post-analysis software for immune sequencing data. CDR1 is SEHNR, CDR2 FQNEAQ, per germline (reference sequence). Trimming removed 10 bases from V and 9 bases from J, with 22 bases in between. The CDR3 has 14 residues. Presence of unique molecular identifiers characterized the TCR beta cDNA libraries. Using its own MiXCR run on the PCR reads, TCRdb lists one record per CDR3 protein. The sample holds 150,000 or so distinct CDR3 sequences, roughly 34% seen once. This receptor was identified in a girl aged 5-17 years with multiple sclerosis. This specimen was blood, taken after autologous hematopoietic stem cell transplantation. The chain uses TRBV7-9 and TRBJ2-4, with D perhaps TRBD1 or TRBD2 (6 bases each). The CDR3 is CATHSVGGLGIQYF. The CDR3 DNA is TGTGCCACACACTCGGTCGGGGGCTTGGGCATTCAGTACTTC.